The 24 T cell receptor beta chains below were found in one sample sequenced in a study of T cells in Graves' hyperthyroidism and ophthalmopathy. There were TCR beta CDR3 regions amplified from RNA transcripts. Primed by the HTBI set, a first-round RT-PCR was run on the TCR CDR3. TCRdb re-analysed the multiplex PCR reads in MiXCR, keeping a single row per CDR3 protein. The sample contains 600,000 to 850,000 distinct CDR3 sequences, under 20% of which appear only once. Sequenced sample: blood. The receptors originated from a woman in her fifties or sixties with Graves' hyperthyroidism that later progressed to Graves' ophthalmopathy.

This clonotype has just a few counts. The CDR3 DNA follows: TGTGCCAGCAGCTTAGCATTTTTCTATAACACCGGGGAGCTGTTTTTT. It translates to CASSLAFFYNTGELFF. This chain connects TRBV7-6 to TRBJ2-2, with D hard to call. The germline gives CDR1 SGHVS, CDR2 FNYEAQ. The V gene lost 0 bases and the J gene lost 2 bases, with 10 bases spanning the gap. There are 16 residues in the CDR3.

This clonotype has at least ten counts. V gene TRBV5-1 combines with J gene TRBJ2-7, with D unresolved. The ends were cut back, 0 bases at V and 5 bases at J, with 6 bases in the middle. The CDR3 is 12 amino acids. In germline, CDR1 is SGHRS, CDR2 YFSETQ. The CDR3 reads CASSLGFNEQYF. The CDR3 DNA follows: TGCGCCAGCAGCTTGGGCTTTAACGAGCAGTACTTC. Full variable domain (missing parts from reference TRBV5-1 and TRBJ2-7): KAGVTQTPRYLIKTRGQQVTLSCSPISGHRSVSWYQQTPGQGLQFLFEYFSETQRNKGNFPGRFSGRQFSNSRSEMNVSTLELGDSALYLCASSLGFNEQYFGPGTRLTVT.

This clonotype was recorded at least ten times. DNA of the CDR3: TGTGCCAGCTCAGCAGACAGGGGGGGTTATCAGCCCCAGCATTTT. It is translated as CASSADRGGYQPQHF. The rearrangement joins TRBV18 to TRBJ1-5; 9 bases are a match to TRBD1. The V segment lost 5 bases and the J segment 5 bases; nucleotides outside the gene matches: 7. The CDR3 sequence is 15 residues long. Per germline, CDR1 KGHSH and CDR2 LQKENI. Together with reference TRBV18 and TRBJ1-5, the CDR3 gives the full variable domain: NAGVMQNPRHLVRRRGQEARLRCSPMKGHSHVYWYRQLPEEGLKFMVYLQKENIIDESGMPKERFSAEFPKEGPSILRIQQVVRGDSAAYFCASSADRGGYQPQHFGDGTRLSIL.

Concerning this clonotype: At one end, the junction sequence differs from germline, possibly due to a read error. The V call is TRBV18, the J call TRBJ1-6; D gene ambiguous. Germline V gives CDR1 KGHSH, CDR2 LQKENI. This CDR3 is built from 14 residues. CDR3 protein: CAISPKEANSPLHF. DNA for the CDR3: TGTGCCATCTCACCGAAGGAAGCTAATTCACCCCTCCACTTT.

This clonotype was found many times. V and J are TRBV3-1 and TRBJ1-1, with D possibly matching TRBD1 (5 bases). Trimming left V 0 bases short and J 1 base short, with 15 bases between. The V gene's germline CDR1 is LGHDT and CDR2 YNNKEL (reference sequence). The CDR3 length is 17 residues. The CDR3 DNA reads TGTGCCAGCAGCCAAGATTATGGGCAGGGAGGGAACACTGAAGCTTTCTTT. Its translation is CASSQDYGQGGNTEAFF.

This clonotype was recorded at least ten times. The chain couples TRBV7-2 to TRBJ1-1; no definite D call. V was shortened by 0 bases and J by 10 bases, with 9 bases between the two germline ends. CDR1 SGHTA and CDR2 FQGNSA come from the germline V gene. The CDR3 has 12 amino acids. The CDR3 reads CASSLAGSAAFF. In DNA, the CDR3 is TGTGCCAGCAGCTTAGCGGGTTCCGCAGCTTTCTTT.

This clonotype came up a few times. V usage is TRBV5-1 and J usage is TRBJ2-1, with D perhaps matching TRBD1 or TRBD2 (5 bases each). Between the trimmed V and J ends, which lost 0 bases and 7 bases, there was a span of 17 bases. The CDR3 is 16 residues long. Germline V gives CDR1 SGHRS, CDR2 YFSETQ. The CDR3 region is CASSLGGPGTENEQFF. As DNA, the CDR3 is TGCGCCAGCAGCTTGGGGGGACCCGGAACGGAGAATGAGCAGTTCTTC. Using reference TRBV5-1 and TRBJ2-1 for the parts outside the CDR3, the full variable domain is KAGVTQTPRYLIKTRGQQVTLSCSPISGHRSVSWYQQTPGQGLQFLFEYFSETQRNKGNFPGRFSGRQFSNSRSEMNVSTLELGDSALYLCASSLGGPGTENEQFFGPGTRLTVL.

Only a few counts were recorded for this clonotype. The V gene is TRBV4-1, the J gene TRBJ2-1; 8 bases line up with TRBD1. Germline trimming cut 4 bases from V and 4 bases from J; bases unmatched to any gene: 6. CDR3 length equals 15 residues. Germline CDR1 MGHRA, CDR2 YSYEKL. The CDR3 region is CASSPRGDRYNEQFF. CDR3 bases: TGCGCCAGCAGCCCCAGGGGGGACAGGTACAATGAGCAGTTCTTC.

This clonotype was picked up many times. The chain carries TRBV12-3 or TRBV12-4 and TRBJ2-4; no clear D gene. V gave up 0 bases and J gave up 7 bases, with 13 bases separating them. CDR3 length equals 15 residues. This chain's CDR3 is CASSLALGPTNIQYF. The CDR3 DNA reads as TGTGCCAGCAGTTTAGCCCTGGGCCCTACGAACATTCAGTACTTC.

The chain combines TRBV20-1 with TRBJ2-7; TRBD2 agrees at 7 bases. The germline V gene has CDR1 DFQATT and CDR2 SNEGSKA (reference sequence). The CDR3 runs to 13 residues. The V and J ends lost 6 bases and 4 bases, in that order; junction bases with no gene match: 9. CDR3 protein: CSAERTSSYEQYF. CDR3 DNA sequence: TGCAGTGCCGAACGGACTAGTTCGTACGAGCAGTACTTC.

This clonotype was observed many times. The chain links TRBV3-1 to TRBJ1-5, with D unresolved. Looked up from germline, CDR1 is LGHDT and CDR2 is YNNKEL (reference sequence). This CDR3 has 13 amino acids. V lost 0 bases and J 6 bases, leaving 6 bases between the germline ends. This CDR3 reads CASSQDRLQPQHF. The CDR3 region has the DNA TGTGCCAGCAGCCAAGACAGGCTTCAGCCCCAGCATTTT. Full variable domain (missing parts from reference TRBV3-1 and TRBJ1-5): DTAVSQTPKYLVTQMGNDKSIKCEQNLGHDTMYWYKQDSKKFLKIMFSYNNKELIINETVPNRFSPKSPDKAHLNLHINSLELGDSAVYFCASSQDRLQPQHFGDGTRLSIL.

This clonotype was detected only a few times. The chain joins TRBV20-1 to TRBJ1-5; unclear D gene. The CDR3 has 14 amino acids. Germline values: CDR1 DFQATT, CDR2 SNEGSKA (reference sequence). V was trimmed by 3 bases and J by 9 bases, leaving 18 bases between them. Written as DNA, the CDR3 is TGCAGTGCTAGTTTGGGCCAGCCGGATCGGCCCCAGCATTTT. This codes for CSASLGQPDRPQHF.

This clonotype was seen ten or more times. Written as DNA, the CDR3 is TGTGCCAGCAGTCCAATTACATTACAAGAGACCCAGTACTTC. It is translated as CASSPITLQETQYF. The rearrangement joins TRBV2 to TRBJ2-5; D is ambiguous. V was clipped by 5 bases and J by 2 bases, with 12 bases between them. CDR1 and CDR2 from the germline V gene are SNHLY and FYNNEI. The CDR3 has 14 residues.

The chain is built from TRBV6-1 and TRBJ2-2; 8 positions agree with TRBD1. This CDR3 has 15 amino acids. Germline values: CDR1 MNHNS, CDR2 SASEGT. Trimming removed 4 bases from V and 3 bases from J; junction bases left unmatched: 4. CDR3 sequence reads: CASSVSGGYTGELFF. CDR3 nucleotide sequence: TGTGCCAGCAGTGTGTCAGGGGGCTACACCGGGGAGCTGTTTTTT.

In its sample, this clonotype was seen a few times. The chain uses TRBV12-3 or TRBV12-4 and TRBJ2-1; the D gene is possibly TRBD2 (6 bases). Trimming took 8 bases from V and 2 from J, leaving 10 bases between them. The CDR3 loop spans 13 amino acids. CDR3 sequence (DNA): TGTGCCAGCCGCCGGGGGACCTACAATGAGCAGTTCTTC. Translating it yields CASRRGTYNEQFF.

The chain has TRBV3-1 and TRBJ1-6; D not certain. Looked up from germline, CDR1 is LGHDT and CDR2 is YNNKEL (reference sequence). The V end lost 0 bases, the J end lost 0 bases, and 6 bases lay between the germline ends. The CDR3 loop spans 16 amino acids. CDR3 in amino acids: CASSQEASSYNSPLHF. As DNA, the CDR3 is TGTGCCAGCAGCCAAGAGGCTAGCTCCTATAATTCACCCCTCCACTTT. Full variable domain (outside the CDR3, taken from reference TRBV3-1 and TRBJ1-6): DTAVSQTPKYLVTQMGNDKSIKCEQNLGHDTMYWYKQDSKKFLKIMFSYNNKELIINETVPNRFSPKSPDKAHLNLHINSLELGDSAVYFCASSQEASSYNSPLHFGNGTRLTVT.

Comment on this clonotype: The junction does not match germline at one end; this may be a read error. This chain connects TRBV7-9 to TRBJ2-2; 9 bases fit TRBD1. CDR3 length: 14 residues. In germline, CDR1 is SEHNR, CDR2 FQNEAQ (reference sequence). The CDR3 loop is CASSWGQGVGDLFF. The CDR3 DNA reads TGTGCCAGCAGCTGGGGACAGGGAGTCGGGGACCTGTTTTTT.

This clonotype was seen only a few times. The chain is built from TRBV2 and TRBJ2-2, with D tentatively TRBD1 or TRBD2 (6 bases each). The CDR3 sequence is 16 residues long. The ends were cut back, 4 bases at V and 3 bases at J, with 15 bases in the middle. Germline V gives CDR1 SNHLY, CDR2 FYNNEI. The CDR3 protein is CASSGGATPHTGELFF. Here the CDR3 DNA reads TGTGCCAGCAGTGGGGGGGCCACACCCCACACCGGGGAGCTGTTTTTT. Combining the CDR3 with reference TRBV2 and TRBJ2-2 gives the whole variable domain EPEVTQTPSHQVTQMGQEVILRCVPISNHLYFYWYRQILGQKVEFLVSFYNNEISEKSEIFDDQFSVERPDGSNFTLKIRSTKLEDSAMYFCASSGGATPHTGELFFGEGSRLTVL.

This clonotype was recorded a few times. The rearrangement joins TRBV12-3 or TRBV12-4 to TRBJ2-5, with D unresolved. This CDR3 has 13 residues. V was pared by 5 bases and J by 4 bases, with 11 bases between. In DNA, the CDR3 is TGTGCCAGCAGTACCCCGGGTGGAGAGACCCAGTACTTC. This encodes CASSTPGGETQYF.

In this sample, this clonotype turned up a few times. The chain joins TRBV19 to TRBJ1-2, with D perhaps TRBD1 (6 bases). This CDR3 region has 19 residues. CDR1 is LNHDA, CDR2 SQIVND, per germline (reference sequence). Trimming took off 6 bases at V and 0 bases at J, with 26 bases between the two ends. The CDR3 loop reads CASSKGLTGAAGANYGYTF. CDR3 nucleotide sequence: TGTGCCAGTAGCAAGGGGCTGACAGGTGCGGCGGGAGCTAACTATGGCTACACCTTC.

This clonotype was picked up a small number of times. DNA of the CDR3: TGTGCCAGCAGTTACGCCCCCAGGGCGAATTCAGGTTCACCCCTCCACTTT. Protein product: CASSYAPRANSGSPLHF. This chain connects TRBV6-6 to TRBJ1-6, with D maybe TRBD1 (5 bases). V lost 2 bases and J 9 bases, leaving 20 bases between the germline ends. CDR3 length equals 17 residues. Per germline, CDR1 MNHNY and CDR2 SVGAGI (reference sequence).

V gene TRBV6-4 combines with J gene TRBJ1-1; no clear D gene. Trimming shortened V by 3 bases and J by 11 bases, and 19 bases separated the two germline ends. CDR3 size: 14 residues. Germline CDR1 reads MRHNA; CDR2 reads SNTAGT. The CDR3 reads CASSEVGDVSRAFF. CDR3 sequence (DNA): TGTGCCAGCAGTGAGGTGGGAGATGTTTCGAGGGCTTTCTTT.

This clonotype showed up many times. This chain uses TRBV2 with TRBJ1-5; 8 bases fit TRBD1. Germline V gene lookup returns CDR1 SNHLY and CDR2 FYNNEI. This CDR3 has 13 residues. J lost 7 bases, V lost 8 bases, and 7 bases had no gene match. For the CDR3, the DNA is TGTGCCAGCGTCGAGACAGGGGTACAGCCCCAGCATTTT. Amino acids: CASVETGVQPQHF.

There are many counts of this clonotype. This sequence joins TRBV2 and TRBJ1-6; 7 bases align to TRBD1. This CDR3 has 15 amino acids. Germline values: CDR1 SNHLY, CDR2 FYNNEI. V trimming: 4 bases; J trimming: 7 bases; junction bases outside the gene matches: 7. The CDR3 region is CASSARTGDNSPLHF. The CDR3 region has the DNA TGTGCCAGCAGTGCCAGGACAGGAGACAATTCACCCCTCCACTTT.